The 10 T cell receptor beta chains in this list originate from one sample, sequenced in a study of T cells in narcolepsy. Sequencing used immunoSEQ multiplex PCR; TCRdb keeps in-frame clones, though not all of them. The profile covers about 22,000 clones, with around 81% appearing a single time and about 4% taken by the ten largest. Sequences were obtained from memory (CD45RA-) CD4+ T cells from blood. The receptors originated from a human donor in good health.

The V and J genes are TRBV19 and TRBJ1-5; D might be TRBD1 (6 bases). Trimming stripped 9 bases from V and 6 bases from J, with 24 bases between. CDR1 and CDR2 (germline): LNHDA, SQIVND (reference sequence). This CDR3 is 16 amino acids long. For the CDR3, the DNA is TGTGCCAGCTCCGAGGGGGGACCCAGGGGTGGTCAGCCCCAGCATTTT. Amino acid sequence: CASSEGGPRGGQPQHF. The complete variable domain, with remaining parts taken from reference TRBV19 and TRBJ1-5, reads DGGITQSPKYLFRKEGQNVTLSCEQNLNHDAMYWYRQDPGQGLRLIYYSQIVNDFQKGDIAEGYSVSREKKESFPLTVTSAQKNPTAFYLCASSEGGPRGGQPQHFGDGTRLSIL.

This chain links TRBV9 with TRBJ2-3; D remains unclear. CDR3 length equals 17 residues. Germline CDR1 SGDLS, CDR2 YYNGEE. V was pared by 4 bases and J by 2 bases, with 20 bases between. The CDR3 spells CASSPPAGRSNTDTQYF. As DNA, the CDR3 is TGTGCCAGCAGCCCCCCCGCCGGTAGGAGCAACACAGATACGCAGTATTTT.

This rearrangement joins TRBV13 to TRBJ1-1, with 12 bases identical to TRBD1. CDR3 size: 15 residues. Looked up from germline, CDR1 is PRHDT and CDR2 is FYEKMQ (reference sequence). With 5 bases clipped from V and 5 bases from J, the junction kept 6 bases outside the gene matches. The CDR3 region is CASSGDRGRRTEAFF. For the CDR3, the DNA is TGTGCCAGCAGCGGGGACAGGGGGCGTCGGACTGAAGCTTTCTTT.

This sequence joins TRBV5-1 and TRBJ1-4, with D maybe TRBD1 (5 bases). The CDR3 covers 15 residues. The V gene lost 4 bases and the J gene lost 1 base, with 11 bases spanning the gap. The V gene's germline CDR1 is SGHRS and CDR2 YFSETQ. Here the CDR3 DNA reads TGCGCCAGCAGCCGGGGAAGGGGAACTAATGAAAAACTGTTTTTT. It specifies CASSRGRGTNEKLFF.

The J gene is TRBJ2-7, the V gene TRBV11-3, with D unresolved. This CDR3 contains 12 residues. V dropped 1 base and J dropped 6 bases, with 7 bases sitting between them. Germline CDR1 is SGHNT and CDR2 is YENEEA. CDR3 DNA sequence: TGTGCCAGCAGCTTAGCTCCGTTCGAGCAGTACTTC. Protein: CASSLAPFEQYF.

Only a few counts were recorded for this clone. This sequence joins TRBV4-3 and TRBJ2-5; TRBD2 agrees at 11 bases. With V trimmed by 0 bases and J by 7 bases, 7 bases remained unmatched. Looked up from germline, CDR1 is LGHNA and CDR2 is YSLEER. The CDR3 contains 16 residues. The CDR3 sequence is CASSQERTSGLGTQYF. The CDR3 DNA is TGCGCCAGCAGCCAAGAAAGGACTAGCGGGTTGGGGACCCAGTACTTC.

The chain joins TRBV19 to TRBJ2-7; TRBD1 or TRBD2 may be the D gene (6 bases each). The germline CDR1 and CDR2 sequences are LNHDA and SQIVND (reference sequence). The CDR3 has 15 amino acids. Trimming stripped 1 base from V and 3 bases from J, with 13 bases between. CDR3: CASSIGGGGGYEQYF. The DNA for the CDR3 is TGTGCCAGTAGTATAGGAGGAGGGGGAGGCTACGAGCAGTACTTC.

The chain joins TRBV7-9 to TRBJ2-1; possible D gene TRBD2, 6 bases. CDR1 SEHNR and CDR2 FQNEAQ come from the germline V gene (reference sequence). CDR3 length: 16 amino acids. V was trimmed by 5 bases and J by 4 bases, leaving 18 bases between them. The CDR3 loop reads CASSPGAGRIYNEQFF. The CDR3 DNA follows: TGTGCCAGCAGCCCAGGAGCGGGTAGAATTTACAATGAGCAGTTCTTC. Full variable domain (remainder filled in from reference TRBV7-9 and TRBJ2-1): DTGVSQNPRHKITKRGQNVTFRCDPISEHNRLYWYRQTLGQGPEFLTYFQNEAQLEKSRLLSDRFSAERPKGSFSTLEIQRTEQGDSAMYLCASSPGAGRIYNEQFFGPGTRLTVL.

The V gene is TRBV14, the J gene TRBJ2-3; 11 nucleotides line up with TRBD1. Germline V lookup: CDR1 SGHDN, CDR2 FVKESK. With V trimmed by 3 bases and J by 5 bases, 7 bases remained unmatched. This CDR3 comprises 16 residues. The CDR3 DNA reads as TGTGCCAGCAGCCAGGACAGGGGGCGCGTAGGAGATACGCAGTATTTT. Residues: CASSQDRGRVGDTQYF.

The CDR3 is CASLGQYNTEAFF. CDR3 DNA: TGTGCCAGCCTTGGACAGTATAACACTGAAGCTTTCTTT. The chain is built from TRBV6-4 and TRBJ1-1; possibly TRBD1 for D (6 bases). Trimming took off 8 bases at V and 2 bases at J, with 12 bases between the two ends. CDR1 MRHNA and CDR2 SNTAGT come from the germline V gene. The length of the CDR3 is 13 residues.